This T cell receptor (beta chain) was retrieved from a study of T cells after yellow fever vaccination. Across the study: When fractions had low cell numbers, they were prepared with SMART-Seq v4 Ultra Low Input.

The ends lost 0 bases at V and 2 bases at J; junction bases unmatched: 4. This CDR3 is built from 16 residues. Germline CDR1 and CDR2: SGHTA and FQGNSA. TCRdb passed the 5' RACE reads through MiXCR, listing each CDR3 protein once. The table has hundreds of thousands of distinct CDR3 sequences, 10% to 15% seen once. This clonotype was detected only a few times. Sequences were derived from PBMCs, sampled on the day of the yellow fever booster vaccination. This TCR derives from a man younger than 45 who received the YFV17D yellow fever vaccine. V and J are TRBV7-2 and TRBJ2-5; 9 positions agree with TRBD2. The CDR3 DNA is TGTGCCAGCAGCTTAGCTTCTAGCGGGAATCAAGAGACCCAGTACTTC. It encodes CASSLASSGNQETQYF.